This T cell receptor (beta chain) was sequenced for a study of OX40 agonist ivuxolimab in advanced cancers. Study at large: People in dose escalation had one of these cancers: hepatocellular carcinoma, melanoma, renal cell or head and neck cancer.

Germline V lookup: CDR1 LNHDA, CDR2 SQIVND (reference sequence). V was cut by 4 bases and J by 3 bases, with 9 bases left in between. The CDR3 has 13 amino acids. Using immunoSEQ multiplex PCR, the repertoire was profiled, and TCRdb retains in-frame clones only, with some absent. The top ten hold roughly 23% of the sample, which has about 42,000 clones, 82% seen once. The receptor's source is an adult with an advanced solid tumor such as melanoma, head and neck, liver or kidney cancer. This material consisted of CD4+ or CD8+ T cells sorted from blood, taken in a trial of the OX40 agonist ivuxolimab. This rearrangement joins TRBV19 to TRBJ1-2, with a tentative D call TRBD1 (6 bases). This CDR3 reads CASSKGGYYGYTF. The CDR3 DNA is TGTGCCAGTAGTAAAGGGGGGTACTATGGCTACACCTTC.